The present T cell receptor (beta chain) was sequenced within a study of T cells after posttransplantation cyclophosphamide. TCRdb's copy holds only in-frame clones and misses some; the assay was immunoSEQ multiplex PCR. The sample lists approximately 12,000 clones, roughly 1.9% occurring once. Busulfan-fludarabine conditioning, marrow transplant, and cyclophosphamide on days +3 and +4 were administered. The CDR3 extends over 15 amino acids. The V end was cut by 3 bases, the J end by 7 bases, with 15 bases between. Germline loops: CDR1 WSHSY, CDR2 SAAADI. V and J are TRBV10-2 and TRBJ2-2; a weak D match, TRBD2 (7 bases). Sequencing used PBMCs, obtained after allogeneic stem cell transplant with posttransplant cyclophosphamide. The receptor was isolated from a male patient between 25 and 40 years old who received an allogeneic stem cell transplant from a related donor, was CMV-positive, and had no GVHD. Among the T cells, some may be from the graft donor. The CDR3 loop is CASSDLGGGSGELFF. As DNA, the CDR3 is TGCGCCAGCAGTGATTTGGGGGGCGGGAGCGGGGAGCTGTTTTTT.